This T cell receptor (beta chain) was found in a study of OX40 agonist ivuxolimab in advanced cancers. General study points: CD4+ and CD8+ T cells in blood underwent clonal expansion by week 6 at 0.1 to 3.0 mg/kg.

Produced via immunoSEQ multiplex PCR; TCRdb's table is partial and in-frame only. The table lists about 110,000 clones, roughly 87% of them singletons. Germline V gives CDR1 SGHRS, CDR2 YFSETQ. The CDR3 is made up of 14 amino acids. Trimming removed 4 bases at V and 3 bases at J, with 13 bases between. With respect to this clone: Its target is not known.

V usage is TRBV5-1 and J usage is TRBJ1-2, with TRBD1 as a possible D gene (5 bases). Material: CD4+ or CD8+ T cells sorted from blood, obtained in a trial of the OX40 agonist ivuxolimab. The clonotype was recovered from an adult with an advanced solid tumor such as melanoma, head and neck, liver or kidney cancer. The CDR3 bases are TGCGCCAGCAGCCCCGGGGACCCCTACTATGGCTACACCTTC. The encoded protein is CASSPGDPYYGYTF.